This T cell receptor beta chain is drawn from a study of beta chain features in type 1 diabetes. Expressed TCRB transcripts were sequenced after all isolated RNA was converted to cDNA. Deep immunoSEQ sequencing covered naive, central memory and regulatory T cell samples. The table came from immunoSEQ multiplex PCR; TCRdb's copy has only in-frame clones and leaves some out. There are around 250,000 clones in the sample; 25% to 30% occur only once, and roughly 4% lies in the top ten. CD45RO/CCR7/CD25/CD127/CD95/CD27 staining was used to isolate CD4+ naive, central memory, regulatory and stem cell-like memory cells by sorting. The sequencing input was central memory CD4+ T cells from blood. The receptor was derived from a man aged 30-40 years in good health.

CDR3 residues: CASSVGQDNSPLHF. As DNA, the CDR3 is TGTGCCAGCAGTGTGGGACAGGATAATTCACCCCTCCACTTT. V usage is TRBV2 and J usage is TRBJ1-6, with 8 bases matching TRBD1. V lost 4 bases, J lost 5 bases, and 1 base stayed unmatched. CDR1 SNHLY and CDR2 FYNNEI come from the germline V gene. The CDR3 loop spans 14 amino acids.